A selection of T cell receptor beta chains follows, all from one sample in a study of monozygotic twins with inflammatory bowel disease. With the 5' RACE reads reprocessed, TCRdb shows one record per CDR3 protein and no DNA. The table lists 300,000 to 400,000 distinct CDR3 sequences. Sequencing input: blood. The receptors come from a human donor with ulcerative colitis or Crohn's disease, or a healthy co-twin of an affected twin (not recorded which). CDR3s include the opening cysteine and the closing phenylalanine or tryptophan. Each record gives: J gene, V gene, CDR3 protein.

TRBJ2-7	TRBV4-3	CASSQKSGYEQYF
TRBJ2-1	TRBV6-5	CASSYFGGDSVNEQFF
TRBJ2-5	TRBV27	CASSSRQKSIETQYF
TRBJ1-1	TRBV4-1	CASSQHRTGKDSTEAFF
TRBJ2-3	TRBV5-1	CASSFSGGGLTQYF
TRBJ2-7	TRBV5-1	CASSLDGTGIYEQYF
TRBJ2-1	TRBV20-1	CSATTSRSYNEQFF
TRBJ2-1	TRBV5-1	CASSPSGQAYNEQFF
TRBJ2-1	TRBV5-1	CASTHESSYNEQFF
TRBJ2-7	TRBV7-2	CASSLASGTWIYEQYF
TRBJ2-7	TRBV4-1	CASSLQVTYEQYF
TRBJ1-1	TRBV12-1	CASSLWTEAFF
TRBJ1-4	TRBV7-6	CASSMGTDSNEKLFF
TRBJ1-2	TRBV5-6	CASSLGQGRNYGYTF
TRBJ1-2	TRBV7-9	CASSLASGTGHGYTF
TRBJ2-2	TRBV10-3	CAISELAGQNTGELFF
TRBJ2-7	TRBV25-1	CASSEGPPSYEQYF
TRBJ2-3	TRBV6-2/TRBV6-3	CASRIDRRGTDTQYF
TRBJ1-5	TRBV12-3/TRBV12-4	CASSFYGGQPQHF
TRBJ2-1	TRBV6-2/TRBV6-3	CASSRTGLPSNEQFF
TRBJ2-7	TRBV19	CASKRHGPYEQYF
TRBJ1-2	TRBV4-1	CASSQGQDSSRGYTF
TRBJ2-3	TRBV10-3	CATSGESTDTQYF
TRBJ2-5	TRBV12-5	CASALGRLAVLGETQYF
TRBJ1-1	TRBV20-1	CSVPDRRGTEAFF
TRBJ2-7	TRBV4-3	CASSQDTHGGAVNEQYF
TRBJ2-2	TRBV5-1	CASSLVPGRNTGELFF
TRBJ2-7	TRBV7-2	CASSPRTVLDEQYF
TRBJ2-3	TRBV18	CASSPRTGAQLADTQYF
TRBJ2-1	TRBV29-1	CSALPGGYNEQFF
TRBJ1-6	TRBV9	CASTGSGGSPLHF
TRBJ2-3	TRBV27	CASGLAGHRFTDTQYF